One T cell receptor beta chain is described in this entry. Its specificity is not known. Assay used: immunoSEQ multiplex PCR; TCRdb lists only in-frame clones, some missing. The sample carries roughly 60,000 clones, around 91% recorded once. This sample is part of a study of graft-versus-host responses after intestinal transplantation. Study summary: Grafts were multivisceral, liver-intestinal, or isolated intestinal. Once they had received anti-thymocyte globulin induction, all recipients took tacrolimus and steroids for approximately three years.

Findings of the study overall: Those patients showing graft-donor T cell macrochimerism displayed high graft-versus-host to host-versus-graft clonal ratios in allografts.

The sequence came from a human patient who received an intestinal transplant, so some T cells may come from the graft donor. Sequencing used PBMCs, obtained roughly 120 days after intestinal transplantation.

CDR3 loop: CAWRDRRVETQYF. The CDR3 DNA is TGTGCCTGGAGGGACAGGCGGGTAGAGACCCAGTACTTC. J is TRBJ2-5 and V is TRBV30; 7 bases are shared with TRBD1. Germline V lookup: CDR1 GTSNPN, CDR2 SVGIG (reference sequence). The CDR3 spans 13 residues. V lost 3 bases, J lost 4 bases, and 5 bases stayed unmatched.